This T cell receptor (beta chain) stems from a study of Ad26.COV2.S vaccination and SARS-CoV-2 variants. Study results and caveats: Vaccine and placebo recipients had similar non-spike TCR breadth.

As concerns this clone: The target antigen is unknown.

Noted treatment: around 19 received Ad26.COV2.S at low or high dose, single or two shots; 5 received placebo; per-sample allocation not given. Sampling was performed 63 days after the first vaccine or placebo injection. The data were produced by immunoSEQ multiplex PCR, yet TCRdb's version contains in-frame clones alone and is incomplete. There are hundreds of thousands of clones in the sample; about 86% occur only once, and around a tenth lies in the top ten. The clonotype comes from a person aged 18-65 years who received the Ad26.COV2.S COVID-19 vaccine or a placebo. This specimen was peripheral blood, taken in a trial of Ad26.COV2.S vaccine versus placebo.

The CDR3 is CASSLTGTYEQYF. In nucleotides, the CDR3 is TGTGCCAGCAGTCTGACCGGGACTTACGAGCAGTACTTC. The chain carries TRBV6-2 or TRBV6-3 and TRBJ2-7; the D gene is possibly TRBD2 (6 bases). Germline values: CDR1 MNHEY, CDR2 SVGEGT. CDR3 length: 13 amino acids. Trimming shortened V by 5 bases and J by 4 bases, and 12 bases separated the two germline ends.